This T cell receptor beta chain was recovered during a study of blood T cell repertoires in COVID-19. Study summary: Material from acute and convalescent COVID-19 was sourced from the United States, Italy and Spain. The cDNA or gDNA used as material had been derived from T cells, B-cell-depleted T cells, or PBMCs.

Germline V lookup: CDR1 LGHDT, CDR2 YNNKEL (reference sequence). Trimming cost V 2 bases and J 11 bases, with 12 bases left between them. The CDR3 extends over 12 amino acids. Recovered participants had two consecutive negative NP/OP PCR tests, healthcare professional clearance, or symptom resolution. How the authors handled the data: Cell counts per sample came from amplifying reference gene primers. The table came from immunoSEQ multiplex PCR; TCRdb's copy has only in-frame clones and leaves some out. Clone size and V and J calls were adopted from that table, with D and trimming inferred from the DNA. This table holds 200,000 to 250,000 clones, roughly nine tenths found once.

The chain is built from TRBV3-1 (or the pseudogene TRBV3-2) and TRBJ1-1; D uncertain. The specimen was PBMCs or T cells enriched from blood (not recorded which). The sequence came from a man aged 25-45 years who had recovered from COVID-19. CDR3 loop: CASSQNERGAFF. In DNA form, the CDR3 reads TGTGCCAGCAGCCAAAACGAGCGAGGGGCTTTCTTT.